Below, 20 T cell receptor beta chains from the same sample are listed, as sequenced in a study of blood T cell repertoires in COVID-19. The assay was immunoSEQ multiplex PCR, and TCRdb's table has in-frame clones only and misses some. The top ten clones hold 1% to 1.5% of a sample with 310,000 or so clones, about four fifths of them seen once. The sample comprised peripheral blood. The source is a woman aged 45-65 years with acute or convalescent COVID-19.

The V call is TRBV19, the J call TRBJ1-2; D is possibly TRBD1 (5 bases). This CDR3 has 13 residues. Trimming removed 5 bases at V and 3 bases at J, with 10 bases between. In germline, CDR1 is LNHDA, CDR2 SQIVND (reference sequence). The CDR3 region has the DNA TGTGCCAGTAGTCCGACAGCAGACTATGGCTACACCTTC. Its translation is CASSPTADYGYTF.

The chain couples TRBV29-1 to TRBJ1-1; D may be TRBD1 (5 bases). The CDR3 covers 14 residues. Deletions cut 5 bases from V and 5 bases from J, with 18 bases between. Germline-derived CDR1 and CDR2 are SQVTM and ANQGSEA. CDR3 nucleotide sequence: TGCAGCGTTCCAAATCGGGGGTCTGGAACTGAAGCTTTCTTT. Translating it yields CSVPNRGSGTEAFF.

The DNA of the CDR3 is TGTGCCAGCAGCTTTGACTTCAGCTCCTATAATTCACCCCTCCACTTT. Residues: CASSFDFSSYNSPLHF. This sequence joins TRBV7-2 and TRBJ1-6, with D uncertain. Trimming pared 3 bases from V and 0 bases from J, leaving 9 bases between. This CDR3 has 16 amino acids. CDR1 and CDR2 from the germline V gene are SGHTA and FQGNSA.

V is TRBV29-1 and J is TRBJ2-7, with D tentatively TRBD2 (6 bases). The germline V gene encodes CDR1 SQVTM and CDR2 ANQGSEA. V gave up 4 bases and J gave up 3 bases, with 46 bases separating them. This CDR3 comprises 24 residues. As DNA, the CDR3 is TGCAGCGTTGCACGTATGTGTGCGGGGTTCGGTTTGGGTATACTGCAAGACGAGAACTACGAGCAGTACTTC. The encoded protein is CSVARMCAGFGLGILQDENYEQYF.

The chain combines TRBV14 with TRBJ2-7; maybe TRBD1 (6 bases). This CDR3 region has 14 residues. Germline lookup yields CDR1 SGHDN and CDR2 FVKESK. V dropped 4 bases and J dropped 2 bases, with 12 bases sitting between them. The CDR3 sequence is CASSPDRHPYEQYF. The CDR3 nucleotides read TGTGCCAGCAGCCCGGACAGACATCCCTACGAGCAGTACTTC.

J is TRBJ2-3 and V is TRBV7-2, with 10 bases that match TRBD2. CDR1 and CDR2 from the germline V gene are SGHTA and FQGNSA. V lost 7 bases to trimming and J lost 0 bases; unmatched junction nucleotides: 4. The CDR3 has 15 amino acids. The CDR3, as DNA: TGTGCCAGCATCAGGACTAGCGGAAGCACAGATACGCAGTATTTT. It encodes CASIRTSGSTDTQYF.

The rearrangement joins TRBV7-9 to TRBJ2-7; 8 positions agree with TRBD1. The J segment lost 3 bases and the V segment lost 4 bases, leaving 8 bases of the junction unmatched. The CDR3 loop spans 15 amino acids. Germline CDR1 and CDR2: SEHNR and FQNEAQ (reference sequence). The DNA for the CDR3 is TGTGCCAGCAGCTCAAATGACAGGGGATACTACGAGCAGTACTTC. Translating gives CASSSNDRGYYEQYF.

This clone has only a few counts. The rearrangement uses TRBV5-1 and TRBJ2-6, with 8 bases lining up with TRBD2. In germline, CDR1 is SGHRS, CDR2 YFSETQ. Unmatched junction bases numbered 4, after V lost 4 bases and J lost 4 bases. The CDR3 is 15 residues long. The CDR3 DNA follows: TGCGCCAGCAGCCTTAGCGGGACCGGGGCCAACGTCCTGACTTTC. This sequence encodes CASSLSGTGANVLTF.

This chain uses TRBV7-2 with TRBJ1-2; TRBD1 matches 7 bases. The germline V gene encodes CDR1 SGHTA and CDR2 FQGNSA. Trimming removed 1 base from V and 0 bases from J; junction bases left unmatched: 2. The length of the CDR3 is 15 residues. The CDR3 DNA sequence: TGTGCCAGCAGCTTAGACAGGGGAGCTAACTATGGCTACACCTTC. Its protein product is CASSLDRGANYGYTF.

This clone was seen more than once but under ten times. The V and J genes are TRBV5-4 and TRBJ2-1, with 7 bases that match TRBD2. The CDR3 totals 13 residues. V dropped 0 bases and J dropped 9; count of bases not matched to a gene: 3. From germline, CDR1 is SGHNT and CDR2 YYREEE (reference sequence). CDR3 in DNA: TGTGCCAGCAGCTTGGACTTAGCGGGTGAGCAGTTCTTC. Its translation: CASSLDLAGEQFF.

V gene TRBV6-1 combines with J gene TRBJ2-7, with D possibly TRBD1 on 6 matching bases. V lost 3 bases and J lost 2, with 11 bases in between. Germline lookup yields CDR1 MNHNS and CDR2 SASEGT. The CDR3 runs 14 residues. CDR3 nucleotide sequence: TGTGCCAGCAGTGATCTACAGGGCCCCTACGAGCAGTACGTC. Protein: CASSDLQGPYEQYV.

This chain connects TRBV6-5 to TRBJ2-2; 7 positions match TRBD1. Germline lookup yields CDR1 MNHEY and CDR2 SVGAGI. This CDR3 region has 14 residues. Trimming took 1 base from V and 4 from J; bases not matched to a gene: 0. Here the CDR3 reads CASSYYRGTGELFF. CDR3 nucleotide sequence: TGTGCCAGCAGTTACTACAGGGGCACCGGGGAGCTGTTTTTT.

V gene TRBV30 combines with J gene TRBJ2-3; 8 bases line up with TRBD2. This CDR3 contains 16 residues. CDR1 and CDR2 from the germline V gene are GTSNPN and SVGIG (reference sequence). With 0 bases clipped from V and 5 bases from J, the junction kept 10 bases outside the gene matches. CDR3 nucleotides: TGTGCCTGGAGTGTACCAAACGGGGGGGCGATAGATACGCAGTATTTT. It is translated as CAWSVPNGGAIDTQYF.

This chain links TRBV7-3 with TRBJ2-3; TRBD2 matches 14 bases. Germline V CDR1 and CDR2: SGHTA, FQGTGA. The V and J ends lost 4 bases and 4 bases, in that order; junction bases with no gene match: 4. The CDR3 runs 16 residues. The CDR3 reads CASSSGTSGSADTQYF. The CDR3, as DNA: TGTGCCAGCAGCTCCGGGACTAGCGGGAGCGCAGATACGCAGTATTTT.

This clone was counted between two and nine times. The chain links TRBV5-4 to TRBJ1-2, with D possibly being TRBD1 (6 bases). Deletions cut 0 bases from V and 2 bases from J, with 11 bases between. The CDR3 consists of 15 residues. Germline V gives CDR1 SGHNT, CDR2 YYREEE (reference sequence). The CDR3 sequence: CASSLENQGNYGYTF. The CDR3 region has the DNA TGTGCCAGCAGCTTGGAGAATCAGGGGAACTATGGCTACACCTTC.

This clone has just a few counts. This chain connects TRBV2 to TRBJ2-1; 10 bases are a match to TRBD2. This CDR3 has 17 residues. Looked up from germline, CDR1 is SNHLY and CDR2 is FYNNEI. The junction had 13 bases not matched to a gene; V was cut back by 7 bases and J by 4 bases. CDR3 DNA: TGTGCCAGCATCGACAGCTCCCTAGCGGGAGATTACAATGAGCAGTTCTTC. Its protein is CASIDSSLAGDYNEQFF.

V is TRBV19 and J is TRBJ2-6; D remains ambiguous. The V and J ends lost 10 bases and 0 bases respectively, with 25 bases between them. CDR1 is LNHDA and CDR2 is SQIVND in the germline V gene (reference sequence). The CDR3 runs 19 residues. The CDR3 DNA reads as TGTGCCACTAAGAAAACCCTCGGCGGAACGATCTCTGGGGCCAACGTCCTGACTTTC. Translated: CATKKTLGGTISGANVLTF.

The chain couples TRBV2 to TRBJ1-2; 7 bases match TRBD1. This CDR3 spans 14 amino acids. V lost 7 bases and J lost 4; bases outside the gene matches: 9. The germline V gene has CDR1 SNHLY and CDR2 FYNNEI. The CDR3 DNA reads TGTGCCAGCACGACAGGGCTGGGACTCTATGGCTACACCTTC. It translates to CASTTGLGLYGYTF. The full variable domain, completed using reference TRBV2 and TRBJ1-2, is EPEVTQTPSHQVTQMGQEVILRCVPISNHLYFYWYRQILGQKVEFLVSFYNNEISEKSEIFDDQFSVERPDGSNFTLKIRSTKLEDSAMYFCASTTGLGLYGYTFGSGTRLTVV.

CDR3 loop: CASSGAQGPGNTIYF. The DNA of the CDR3 is TGTGCCAGCAGCGGGGCCCAAGGACCTGGAAACACCATATATTTT. The chain couples TRBV13 to TRBJ1-3; D is perhaps TRBD1 (5 bases). V was clipped by 5 bases and J by 2 bases, with 13 bases between them. This CDR3 contains 15 residues. Germline CDR1 and CDR2: PRHDT and FYEKMQ (reference sequence).

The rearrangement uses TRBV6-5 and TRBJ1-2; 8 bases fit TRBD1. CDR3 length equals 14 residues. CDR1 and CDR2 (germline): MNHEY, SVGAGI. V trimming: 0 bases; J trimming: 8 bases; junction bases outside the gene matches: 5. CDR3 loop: CASSYSRTGSGYTF. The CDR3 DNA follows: TGTGCCAGCAGTTACTCGAGGACAGGGAGCGGCTACACCTTC.